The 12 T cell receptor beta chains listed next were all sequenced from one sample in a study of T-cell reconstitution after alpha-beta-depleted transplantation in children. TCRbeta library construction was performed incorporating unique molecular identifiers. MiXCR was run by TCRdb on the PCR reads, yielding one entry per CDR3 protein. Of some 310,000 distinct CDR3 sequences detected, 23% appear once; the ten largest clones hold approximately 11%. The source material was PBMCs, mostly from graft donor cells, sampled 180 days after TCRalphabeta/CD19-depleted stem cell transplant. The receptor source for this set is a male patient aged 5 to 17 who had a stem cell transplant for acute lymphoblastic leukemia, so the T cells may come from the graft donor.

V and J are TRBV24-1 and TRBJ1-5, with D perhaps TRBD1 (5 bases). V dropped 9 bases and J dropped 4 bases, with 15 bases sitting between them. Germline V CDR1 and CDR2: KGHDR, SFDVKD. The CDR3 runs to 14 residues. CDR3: CATRPGWGNQPQHF. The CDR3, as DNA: TGTGCCACCCGACCGGGATGGGGGAATCAGCCCCAGCATTTT.

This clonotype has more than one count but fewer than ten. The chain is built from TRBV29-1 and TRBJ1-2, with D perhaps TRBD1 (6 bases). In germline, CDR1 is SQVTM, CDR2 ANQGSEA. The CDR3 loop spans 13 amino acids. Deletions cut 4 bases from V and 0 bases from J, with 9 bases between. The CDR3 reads CSVGGGSNYGYTF. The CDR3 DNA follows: TGCAGCGTTGGGGGGGGCTCTAACTATGGCTACACCTTC.

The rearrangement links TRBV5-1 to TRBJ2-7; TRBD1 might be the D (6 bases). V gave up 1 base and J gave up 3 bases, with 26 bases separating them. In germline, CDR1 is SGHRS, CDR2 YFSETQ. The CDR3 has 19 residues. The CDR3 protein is CASSLYPTGTLGPFYEQYF. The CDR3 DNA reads TGCGCCAGCAGCTTGTACCCAACAGGGACCCTAGGACCCTTCTACGAGCAGTACTTC.

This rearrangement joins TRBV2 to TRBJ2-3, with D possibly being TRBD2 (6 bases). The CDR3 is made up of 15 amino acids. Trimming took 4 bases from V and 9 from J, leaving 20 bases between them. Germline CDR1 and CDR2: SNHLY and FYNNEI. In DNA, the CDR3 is TGTGCCAGCAGTGTCGGGGGAAACACTATCGGAACGCAGTATTTT. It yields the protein CASSVGGNTIGTQYF.

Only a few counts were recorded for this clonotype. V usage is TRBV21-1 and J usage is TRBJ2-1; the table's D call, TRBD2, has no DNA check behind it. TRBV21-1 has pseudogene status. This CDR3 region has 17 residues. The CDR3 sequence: CASSKARLAQPYNEQFF. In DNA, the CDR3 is TGTGCCAGCAGCAAAGCGCGACTAGCTCAGCCCTACAATGAGCAGTTCTTC.

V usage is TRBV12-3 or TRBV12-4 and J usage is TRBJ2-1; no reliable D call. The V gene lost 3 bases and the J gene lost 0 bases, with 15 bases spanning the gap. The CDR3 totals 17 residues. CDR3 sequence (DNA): TGTGCCAGCAGTTTTGGCTTCTCCCCCAGCTCCTACAATGAGCAGTTCTTC. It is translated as CASSFGFSPSSYNEQFF.

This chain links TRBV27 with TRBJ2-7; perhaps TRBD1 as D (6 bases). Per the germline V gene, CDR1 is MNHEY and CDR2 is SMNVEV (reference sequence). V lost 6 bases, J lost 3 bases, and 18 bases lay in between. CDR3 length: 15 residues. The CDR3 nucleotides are TGTGCCAGCAGCCCCGAGCCGGGACACTTCTACGAGCAGTACTTC. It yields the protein CASSPEPGHFYEQYF.

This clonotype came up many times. The CDR3 DNA reads TGTGCCAGCAGTTTGGGTGATGGGGGTGAGCAGTTCTTC. It yields the protein CASSLGDGGEQFF. The rearrangement links TRBV12-3 or TRBV12-4 to TRBJ2-1; either TRBD1 or TRBD2 may fit D (5 bases each). V shed 3 bases and J shed 9 bases, with 12 bases lying between them. CDR3 length: 13 amino acids.

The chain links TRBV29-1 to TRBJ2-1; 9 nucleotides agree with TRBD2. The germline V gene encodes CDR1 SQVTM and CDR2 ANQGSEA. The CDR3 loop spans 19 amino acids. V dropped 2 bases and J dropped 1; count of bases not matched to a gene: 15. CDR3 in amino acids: CSVEWDGLAGEGSYNEQFF. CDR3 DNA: TGCAGCGTTGAATGGGATGGGTTAGCGGGAGAAGGGTCCTACAATGAGCAGTTCTTC.

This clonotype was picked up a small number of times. The DNA of the CDR3 is TGCGCCAGCAGCTTTGGGGCAGTATACTCCTACGAGCAGTACTTC. It specifies CASSFGAVYSYEQYF. The rearrangement links TRBV5-1 to TRBJ2-7, with a tentative D call TRBD1 (5 bases). This CDR3 contains 15 residues. Trimming removed 2 bases at V and 0 bases at J, with 12 bases between. The germline gives CDR1 SGHRS, CDR2 YFSETQ.

CDR3 amino acids: CASKKRFFYTDTQYF. In nucleotides, the CDR3 is TGTGCCAGCAAAAAGAGGTTCTTCTACACAGATACGCAGTATTTT. This rearrangement joins TRBV2 to TRBJ2-3; no reliable D call. The CDR3 consists of 15 residues. V gave up 7 bases and J gave up 2 bases, with 16 bases separating them. The V gene's germline CDR1 is SNHLY and CDR2 FYNNEI.

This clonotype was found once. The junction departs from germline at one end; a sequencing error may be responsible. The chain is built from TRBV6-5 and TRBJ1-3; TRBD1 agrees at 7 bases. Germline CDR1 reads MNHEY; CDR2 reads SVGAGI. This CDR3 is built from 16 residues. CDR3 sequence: CASSYDGTVAGNTVYF. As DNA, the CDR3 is TGTGCCAGCAGTTACGATGGGACAGTGGCTGGAAACACCGTATATTTT.